What follows describes a single TCR beta chain. This record belongs to a study of blood T cell repertoires in COVID-19. Study background: Samples of COVID-19 (acute and convalescent) were obtained from the United States, Italy and Spain. The analysed material was cDNA or gDNA that came from T cells, B-cell-depleted T cells, or PBMCs.

Germline assignment: CDR1 SGDLS and CDR2 YYNGEE. The V end lost 2 bases, the J end lost 7 bases, and 12 bases lay between the germline ends. There are 13 residues in the CDR3. How the authors handled the data: Amplification with reference gene primers provided the estimates of nucleated cell counts. Profiling relied on immunoSEQ multiplex PCR, and the TCRdb table lists in-frame clones only, not all of them. The V and J calls and clone size were taken over from that table, and D and trimming were inferred from the DNA. Of around 150,000 clones listed, about four fifths are singletons. V and J are TRBV9 and TRBJ1-2, with D tentatively TRBD1 (6 bases). The receptor's source is a man aged 65 to 79 with acute or convalescent COVID-19. Sequencing used peripheral blood. CDR3 DNA sequence: TGTGCCAGCAGCGTTGGGTCACAGGGTGGCTACACCTTC. It is translated as CASSVGSQGGYTF.